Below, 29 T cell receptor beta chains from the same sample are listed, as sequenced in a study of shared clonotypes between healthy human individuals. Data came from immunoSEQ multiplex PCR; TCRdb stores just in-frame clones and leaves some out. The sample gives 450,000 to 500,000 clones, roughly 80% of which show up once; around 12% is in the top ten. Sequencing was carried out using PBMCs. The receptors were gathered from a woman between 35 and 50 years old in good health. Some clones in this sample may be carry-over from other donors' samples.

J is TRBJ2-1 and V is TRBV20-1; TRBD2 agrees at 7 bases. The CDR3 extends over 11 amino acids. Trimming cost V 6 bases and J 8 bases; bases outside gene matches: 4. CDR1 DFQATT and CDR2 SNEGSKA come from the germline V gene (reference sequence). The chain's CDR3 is CSARRGDEQFF. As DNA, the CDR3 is TGCAGTGCCCGCCGGGGGGATGAGCAGTTCTTC.

The CDR3 bases are TGCAGCGGGATGCGGGGGTTCAATGAGCAGTTCTTC. Translating it yields CSGMRGFNEQFF. The chain couples TRBV29-1 to TRBJ2-1, with 7 positions matching TRBD2. V trimming: 7 bases; J trimming: 6 bases; junction bases outside the gene matches: 6. CDR3 length: 12 residues. Germline CDR1 SQVTM, CDR2 ANQGSEA.

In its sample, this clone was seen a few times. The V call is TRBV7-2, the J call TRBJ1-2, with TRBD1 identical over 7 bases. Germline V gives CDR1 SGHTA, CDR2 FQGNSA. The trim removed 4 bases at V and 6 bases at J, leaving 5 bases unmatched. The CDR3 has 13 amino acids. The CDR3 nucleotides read TGTGCCAGCAGCTCGGACAGGCGGGATGGCTACACCTTC. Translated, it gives CASSSDRRDGYTF.

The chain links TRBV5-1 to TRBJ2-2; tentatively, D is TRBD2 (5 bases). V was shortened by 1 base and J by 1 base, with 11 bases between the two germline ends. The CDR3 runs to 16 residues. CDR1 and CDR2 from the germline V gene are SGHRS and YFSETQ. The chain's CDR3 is CASSLIGGRNTGELFF. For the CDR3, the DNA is TGCGCCAGCAGCTTGATCGGTGGGAGGAACACCGGGGAGCTGTTTTTT.

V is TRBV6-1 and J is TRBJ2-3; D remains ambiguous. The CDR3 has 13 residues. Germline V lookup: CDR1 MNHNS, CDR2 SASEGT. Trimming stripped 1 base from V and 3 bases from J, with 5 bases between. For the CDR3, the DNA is TGTGCCAGCAGTGAAGTTCAAACAGATACGCAGTATTTT. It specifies CASSEVQTDTQYF.

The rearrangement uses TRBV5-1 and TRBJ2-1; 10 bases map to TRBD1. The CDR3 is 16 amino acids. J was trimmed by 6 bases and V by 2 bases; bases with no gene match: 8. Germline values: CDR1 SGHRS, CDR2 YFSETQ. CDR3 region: CASSLIPGQGFNEQFF. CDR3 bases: TGCGCCAGCAGCTTAATACCGGGACAGGGGTTCAATGAGCAGTTCTTC.

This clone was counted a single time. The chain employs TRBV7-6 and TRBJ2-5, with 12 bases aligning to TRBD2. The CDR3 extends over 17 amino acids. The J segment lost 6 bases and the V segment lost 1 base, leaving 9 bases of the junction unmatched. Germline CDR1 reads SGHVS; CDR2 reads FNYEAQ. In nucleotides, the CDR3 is TGTGCCAGCAGCTTAGAGGGACGACTAGCGGGAGTTAAGACCCAGTACTTC. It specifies CASSLEGRLAGVKTQYF.

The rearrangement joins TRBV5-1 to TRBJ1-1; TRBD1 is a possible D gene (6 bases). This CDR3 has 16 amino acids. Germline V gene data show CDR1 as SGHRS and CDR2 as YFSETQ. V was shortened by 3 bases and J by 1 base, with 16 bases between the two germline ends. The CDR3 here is CASSSGPGVRNTEAFF. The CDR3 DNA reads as TGCGCCAGCAGCTCCGGGCCAGGGGTTCGGAACACTGAAGCTTTCTTT.

The CDR3 DNA is TGTGCCATCAACAATAGCGGGCCCGAAGAGACCCAGTACTTC. Its protein is CAINNSGPEETQYF. The chain carries TRBV10-3 and TRBJ2-5; 7 bases are shared with TRBD2. V was pared by 7 bases and J by 3 bases, with 8 bases of the junction left unmatched. Looked up from germline, CDR1 is ENHRY and CDR2 is SYGVKD. CDR3 length equals 14 residues.

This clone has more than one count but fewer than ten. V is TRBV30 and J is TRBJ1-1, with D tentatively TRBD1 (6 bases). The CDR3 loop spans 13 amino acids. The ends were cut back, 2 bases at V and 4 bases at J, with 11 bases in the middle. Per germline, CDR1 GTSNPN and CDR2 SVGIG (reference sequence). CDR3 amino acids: CAWSQGFVTEAFF. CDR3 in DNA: TGTGCCTGGAGTCAGGGGTTCGTCACTGAAGCTTTCTTT.

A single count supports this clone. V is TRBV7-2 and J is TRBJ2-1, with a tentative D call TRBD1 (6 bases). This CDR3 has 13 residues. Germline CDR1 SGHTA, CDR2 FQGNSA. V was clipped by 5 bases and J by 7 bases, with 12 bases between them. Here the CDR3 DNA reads TGTGCCAGCAGCCGCGGACAGTTGAATGAGCAGTTCTTC. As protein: CASSRGQLNEQFF.

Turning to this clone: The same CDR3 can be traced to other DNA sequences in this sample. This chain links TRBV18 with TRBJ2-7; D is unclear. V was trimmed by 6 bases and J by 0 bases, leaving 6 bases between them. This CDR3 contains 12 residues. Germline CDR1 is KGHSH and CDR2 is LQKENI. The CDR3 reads CASSPSSYEQYF. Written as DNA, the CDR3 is TGTGCCAGCTCTCCCAGCTCCTACGAGCAGTACTTC.

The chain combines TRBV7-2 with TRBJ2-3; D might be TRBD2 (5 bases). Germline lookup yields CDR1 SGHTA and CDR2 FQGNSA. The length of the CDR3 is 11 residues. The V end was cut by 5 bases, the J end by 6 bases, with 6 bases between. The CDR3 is CASSTGDTQYF. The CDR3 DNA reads TGTGCCAGCAGCACGGGGGATACGCAGTATTTT.

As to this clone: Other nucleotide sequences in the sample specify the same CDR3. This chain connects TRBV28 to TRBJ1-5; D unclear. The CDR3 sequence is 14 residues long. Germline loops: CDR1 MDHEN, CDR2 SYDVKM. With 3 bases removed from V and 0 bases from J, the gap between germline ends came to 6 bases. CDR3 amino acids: CASSLRYSNQPQHF. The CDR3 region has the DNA TGTGCCAGCAGTTTGAGATATAGCAATCAGCCCCAGCATTTT.

The CDR3, as DNA: TGTGCCAGCAGCATCTTAAAATTGACAGGGGAAGATACGCAGTATTTT. Residues: CASSILKLTGEDTQYF. J is TRBJ2-3 and V is TRBV14, with 8 nucleotides matching TRBD1. CDR3 size: 16 residues. Germline CDR1 reads SGHDN; CDR2 reads FVKESK. The junction had 12 bases not matched to a gene; V was cut back by 5 bases and J by 5 bases.

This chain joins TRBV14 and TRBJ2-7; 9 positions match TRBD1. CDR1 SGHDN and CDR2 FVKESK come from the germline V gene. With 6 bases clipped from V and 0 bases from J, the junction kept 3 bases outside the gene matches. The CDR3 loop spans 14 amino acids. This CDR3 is CASRRTGVSYEQYF. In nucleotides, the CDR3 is TGTGCCAGCAGGAGGACAGGGGTCTCCTACGAGCAGTACTTC.

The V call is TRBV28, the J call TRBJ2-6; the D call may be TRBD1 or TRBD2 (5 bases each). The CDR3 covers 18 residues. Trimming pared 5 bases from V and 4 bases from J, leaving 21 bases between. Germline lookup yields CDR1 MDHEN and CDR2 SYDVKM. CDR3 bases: TGTGCCAGCAGTCCCACCGGGGTGGGACCTGGGGGGGCCAACGTCCTGACTTTC. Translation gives CASSPTGVGPGGANVLTF.

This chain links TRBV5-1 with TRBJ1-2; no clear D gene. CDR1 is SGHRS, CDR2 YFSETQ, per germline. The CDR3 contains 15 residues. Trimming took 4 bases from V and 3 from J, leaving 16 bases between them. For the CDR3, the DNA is TGCGCCAGCAGCCCCCGGGCAGAACCCCACTATGGCTACACCTTC. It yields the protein CASSPRAEPHYGYTF.

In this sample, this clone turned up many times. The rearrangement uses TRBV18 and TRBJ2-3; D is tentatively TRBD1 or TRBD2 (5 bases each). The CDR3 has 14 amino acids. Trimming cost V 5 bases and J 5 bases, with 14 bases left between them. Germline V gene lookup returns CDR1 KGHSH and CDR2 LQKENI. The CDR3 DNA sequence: TGTGCCAGCTCATCCCCCTGGGACGGAGATACGCAGTATTTT. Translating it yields CASSSPWDGDTQYF.

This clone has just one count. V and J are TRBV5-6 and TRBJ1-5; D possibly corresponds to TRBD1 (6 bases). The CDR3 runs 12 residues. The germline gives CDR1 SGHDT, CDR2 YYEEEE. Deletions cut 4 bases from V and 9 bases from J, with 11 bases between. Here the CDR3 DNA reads TGTGCCAGCAGCCAAGAGGGGGGGCCCCAGCATTTT. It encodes CASSQEGGPQHF.

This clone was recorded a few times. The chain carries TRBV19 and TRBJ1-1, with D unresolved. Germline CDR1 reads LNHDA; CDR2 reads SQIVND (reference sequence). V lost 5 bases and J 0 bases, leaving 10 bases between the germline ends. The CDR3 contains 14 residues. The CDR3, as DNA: TGTGCCAGTAGTCGGAGGGAGGTGAACACTGAAGCTTTCTTT. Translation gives CASSRREVNTEAFF.

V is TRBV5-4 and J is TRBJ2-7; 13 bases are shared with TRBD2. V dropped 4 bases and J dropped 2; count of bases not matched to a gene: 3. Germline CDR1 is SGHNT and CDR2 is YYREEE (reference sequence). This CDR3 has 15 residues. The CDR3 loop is CASSRGTSGAYEQYF. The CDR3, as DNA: TGTGCCAGCAGCCGAGGGACTAGCGGGGCCTACGAGCAGTACTTC. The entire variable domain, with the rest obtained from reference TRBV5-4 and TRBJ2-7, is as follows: ETGVTQSPTHLIKTRGQQVTLRCSSQSGHNTVSWYQQALGQGPQFIFQYYREEENGRGNFPPRFSGLQFPNYSSELNVNALELDDSALYLCASSRGTSGAYEQYFGPGTRLTVT.

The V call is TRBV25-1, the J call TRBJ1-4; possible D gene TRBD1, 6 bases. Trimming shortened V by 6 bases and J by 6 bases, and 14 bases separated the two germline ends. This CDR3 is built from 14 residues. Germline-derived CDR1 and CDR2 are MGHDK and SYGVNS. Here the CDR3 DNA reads TGTGCCAGCAGAAACCCAGGGGCAGATGAAAAACTGTTTTTT. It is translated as CASRNPGADEKLFF.

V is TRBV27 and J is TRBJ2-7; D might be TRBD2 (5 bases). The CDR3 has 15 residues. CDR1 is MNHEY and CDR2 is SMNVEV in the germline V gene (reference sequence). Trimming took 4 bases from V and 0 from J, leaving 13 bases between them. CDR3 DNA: TGTGCCAGCAGTTCCTGGACTTTAAGCTCCTACGAGCAGTACTTC. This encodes CASSSWTLSSYEQYF.

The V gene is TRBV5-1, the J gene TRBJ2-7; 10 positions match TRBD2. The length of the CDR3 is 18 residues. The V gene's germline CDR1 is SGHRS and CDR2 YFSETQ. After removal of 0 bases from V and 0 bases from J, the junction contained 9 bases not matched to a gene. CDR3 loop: CASSLEAGGPGLSYEQYF. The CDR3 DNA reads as TGCGCCAGCAGCTTGGAAGCGGGAGGGCCCGGACTCTCCTACGAGCAGTACTTC.

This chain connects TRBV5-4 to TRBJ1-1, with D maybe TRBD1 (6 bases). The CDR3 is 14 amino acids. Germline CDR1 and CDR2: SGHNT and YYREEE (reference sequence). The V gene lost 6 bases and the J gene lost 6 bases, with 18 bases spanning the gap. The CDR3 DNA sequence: TGTGCCAGCACCCTACAGGGAGGGGGGGCTGAAGCTTTCTTT. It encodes CASTLQGGGAEAFF.

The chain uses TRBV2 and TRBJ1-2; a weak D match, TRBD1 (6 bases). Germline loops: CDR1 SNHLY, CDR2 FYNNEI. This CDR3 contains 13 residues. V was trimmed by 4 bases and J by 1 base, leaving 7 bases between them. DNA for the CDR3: TGTGCCAGCAGTGTGGACAGTAACTATGGCTACACCTTC. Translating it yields CASSVDSNYGYTF.

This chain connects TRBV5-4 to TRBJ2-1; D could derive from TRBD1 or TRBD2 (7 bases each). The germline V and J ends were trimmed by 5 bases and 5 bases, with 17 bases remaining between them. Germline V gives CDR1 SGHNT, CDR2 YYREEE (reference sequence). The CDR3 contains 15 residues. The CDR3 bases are TGTGCCAGCAGTCCAGGGGGGGGTTATGACAATGAGCAGTTCTTC. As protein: CASSPGGGYDNEQFF.

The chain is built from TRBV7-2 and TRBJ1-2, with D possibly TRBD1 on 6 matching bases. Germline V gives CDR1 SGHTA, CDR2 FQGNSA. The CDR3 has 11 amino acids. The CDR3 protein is CASYRAAGYTF. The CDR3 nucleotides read TGTGCGAGCTACAGGGCGGCTGGCTACACCTTC.